The 21 T cell receptor beta chains given below trace back to one sample, sequenced in a study of shared clonotypes between healthy human individuals (dated by TCRdb to the early 2020s). Libraries were built with the immunoSEQ multiplex PCR assay. The clones in this table, taken by TCRdb from immuneACCESS, are in-frame only. Not every clone is retained; where verified, under half of the shortfall comes from an unresolved V gene, and the cause of the rest is unknown. For this sample the table gives under 2.5 million clones, of which roughly 92% were detected only once. 0.3% to 0.4% of the sample belongs to the ten largest clones. The sequenced material came from naive CD4+ T cells from PBMCs. In the paper's terms, the cell subset or site label means: CD45RA+ positively selected. The receptors were sampled from a man between 18 and 29 years old in good health. Some clones in this sample may be carry-over from other donors' samples.

There are a few counts of this clone. The J gene is TRBJ1-2, the V gene TRBV5-4; D might be TRBD1 (5 bases). The CDR3 contains 15 residues. Between the trimmed V and J ends, which lost 0 bases and 4 bases, there was a span of 13 bases. Germline V gives CDR1 SGHNT, CDR2 YYREEE (reference sequence). The CDR3 loop is CASSLVGGFSYGYTF. Written as DNA, the CDR3 is TGTGCCAGCAGCTTGGTCGGGGGGTTTAGCTATGGCTACACCTTC.

The chain links TRBV7-2 to TRBJ2-1; D not certain. The CDR3 covers 17 residues. Germline V gene data show CDR1 as SGHTA and CDR2 as FQGNSA. The V gene lost 7 bases and the J gene lost 1 base, with 20 bases spanning the gap. The CDR3 protein is CASNPMLLDLSYNEQFF. The CDR3 nucleotides are TGTGCCAGCAATCCGATGCTTCTAGATCTTTCCTACAATGAGCAGTTCTTC.

V gene TRBV6-6 combines with J gene TRBJ2-7; possibly TRBD2 for D (6 bases). Germline V gene lookup returns CDR1 MNHNY and CDR2 SVGAGI (reference sequence). V lost 2 bases and J 2 bases, leaving 13 bases between the germline ends. CDR3 length: 15 residues. The CDR3: CASSYPRGTPYEQYF. The CDR3, as DNA: TGTGCCAGCAGTTACCCCCGCGGGACCCCCTACGAGCAGTACTTC.

The CDR3 DNA reads TGTGCCAGCAGCTTGGACCACACCGGGGAGCTGTTTTTT. Translated: CASSLDHTGELFF. The V call is TRBV5-6, the J call TRBJ2-2; D gene uncertain. The CDR3 runs 13 residues. The V gene's germline CDR1 is SGHDT and CDR2 YYEEEE. Trimming cost V 0 bases and J 3 bases, with 3 bases left between them.

The rearrangement uses TRBV29-1 and TRBJ1-2; D gene ambiguous. V lost 7 bases and J lost 1, with 10 bases in between. The CDR3 covers 12 residues. Germline values: CDR1 SQVTM, CDR2 ANQGSEA. The CDR3 protein is CSAAPVNYGYTF. The CDR3 nucleotides read TGCAGCGCCGCGCCAGTTAACTATGGCTACACCTTC. The full variable domain, completed using reference TRBV29-1 and TRBJ1-2, is SAVISQKPSRDICQRGTSLTIQCQVDSQVTMMFWYRQQPGQSLTLIATANQGSEATYESGFVIDKFPISRPNLTFSTLTVSNMSPEDSSIYLCSAAPVNYGYTFGSGTRLTVV.

The chain combines TRBV5-1 with TRBJ2-5; 7 bases line up with TRBD1. J was trimmed by 1 base and V by 4 bases; bases with no gene match: 7. The CDR3 is made up of 15 amino acids. Germline CDR1 and CDR2: SGHRS and YFSETQ. DNA for the CDR3: TGCGCCAGCAGCGCAACAGGGGTAGGCCAAGAGACCCAGTACTTC. Translating it yields CASSATGVGQETQYF.

The genes are TRBV5-4 and TRBJ1-1, with 9 positions matching TRBD1. CDR1 is SGHNT and CDR2 is YYREEE in the germline V gene (reference sequence). CDR3 length: 13 residues. V lost 4 bases to trimming and J lost 4 bases; unmatched junction nucleotides: 2. This CDR3 reads CASSRQGVTEAFF. The CDR3 DNA reads as TGTGCCAGCAGCAGACAGGGGGTCACTGAAGCTTTCTTT.

The rearrangement links TRBV27 to TRBJ2-2, with D perhaps TRBD2 (5 bases). Trimming left V 4 bases short and J 7 bases short, with 10 bases between. The CDR3 has 13 residues. Germline V gene sequence: CDR1 MNHEY, CDR2 SMNVEV (reference sequence). The DNA for the CDR3 is TGTGCCAGCAGTTCTATCCGGGACGGGGAGCTGTTTTTT. Encoded protein: CASSSIRDGELFF.

This clone is a singleton in its sample. The rearrangement links TRBV7-9 to TRBJ1-2; a possible D gene is TRBD1 (6 bases). Germline loops: CDR1 SEHNR, CDR2 FQNEAQ (reference sequence). The CDR3 covers 17 residues. Trimming removed 5 bases at V and 8 bases at J, with 27 bases between. Here the CDR3 reads CASSRRRETGPQSGYTF. DNA for the CDR3: TGTGCCAGCAGCCGGAGACGGGAGACAGGTCCCCAGTCGGGCTACACCTTC.

In the case of this clone: Distinct nucleotide sequences in the sample also encode this CDR3. The chain couples TRBV5-1 to TRBJ2-1; 14 bases map to TRBD2. Germline assignment: CDR1 SGHRS and CDR2 YFSETQ. This CDR3 has 17 amino acids. V was clipped by 4 bases and J by 1 base; unmatched bases: 4. CDR3 in amino acids: CASSPGTSGRSYNEQFF. The CDR3 region has the DNA TGCGCCAGCAGCCCTGGGACTAGCGGGAGATCCTACAATGAGCAGTTCTTC.

V gene TRBV4-2 combines with J gene TRBJ2-3; TRBD1 aligns across 10 bases. The CDR3 covers 17 residues. After removal of 3 bases from V and 6 bases from J, the junction contained 12 bases not matched to a gene. The germline V gene has CDR1 LGHNA and CDR2 YNFKEQ. In DNA, the CDR3 is TGTGCCAGCAGCCACAAAGTCGGGGACAGGGGTTCGGATACGCAGTATTTT. The encoded protein is CASSHKVGDRGSDTQYF.

This chain uses TRBV28 with TRBJ1-4, with 11 bases matching TRBD1. CDR1 and CDR2 from the germline V gene are MDHEN and SYDVKM. Trimming removed 4 bases from V and 7 bases from J; junction bases left unmatched: 11. CDR3 size: 17 residues. The CDR3 bases are TGTGCCAGCAGTTCAGGGGACAGGGGGGAGGCAACTGAAAAACTGTTTTTT. The encoded protein is CASSSGDRGEATEKLFF.

J is TRBJ2-1 and V is TRBV4-1; tentatively, D is TRBD2 (6 bases). Germline V gene sequence: CDR1 MGHRA, CDR2 YSYEKL. This CDR3 has 17 residues. V lost 4 bases to trimming and J lost 4 bases, with 20 bases between them. CDR3 amino acids: CASSPRATSRPYNEQFF. The DNA of the CDR3 is TGCGCCAGCAGCCCCAGGGCCACTAGCCGGCCTTACAATGAGCAGTTCTTC.

The rearrangement joins TRBV5-3 to TRBJ2-7, with D possibly TRBD1 on 5 matching bases. TRBV5-3 is flagged as an ORF with uncertain function. This CDR3 comprises 16 residues. V shed 4 bases and J shed 5 bases, with 22 bases lying between them. CDR3 sequence (DNA): TGTGCCAGAAGCCGGCCGACCAGGGTTCTGAACCACGAGCAGTACTTC. This codes for CARSRPTRVLNHEQYF.

CDR3 protein: CASSWERERLNEQFF. The CDR3 DNA reads TGTGCCAGCAGCTGGGAGCGGGAGAGGCTCAATGAGCAGTTCTTC. The rearrangement uses TRBV13 and TRBJ2-1; 8 nucleotides match TRBD2. The CDR3 has 15 amino acids. The V segment lost 4 bases and the J segment 6 bases; nucleotides outside the gene matches: 8. Germline V lookup: CDR1 PRHDT, CDR2 FYEKMQ (reference sequence).

V and J are TRBV28 and TRBJ2-2; D is ambiguous. CDR3 length equals 13 residues. Deletions cut 7 bases from V and 4 bases from J, with 10 bases between. Germline assignment: CDR1 MDHEN and CDR2 SYDVKM. The CDR3 DNA follows: TGTGCCAGCACACCACTGAGCACCGGGGAGCTGTTTTTT. This translates into CASTPLSTGELFF.

The CDR3 region has the DNA TGTGCCAGCAGCTTTTTGGTTAACAGGGGAAGGATCGGGGAGCTGTTTTTT. Translated, it gives CASSFLVNRGRIGELFF. The chain employs TRBV7-2 and TRBJ2-2; 7 nucleotides match TRBD1. Trimming took 3 bases from V and 7 from J; bases not matched to a gene: 14. The germline CDR1 and CDR2 sequences are SGHTA and FQGNSA. CDR3 length: 17 residues. The full variable domain, its missing parts supplied by reference TRBV7-2 and TRBJ2-2, is GAGVSQSPSNKVTEKGKDVELRCDPISGHTALYWYRQSLGQGLEFLIYFQGNSAPDKSGLPSDRFSAERTGGSVSTLTIQRTQQEDSAVYLCASSFLVNRGRIGELFFGEGSRLTVL.

The V gene is TRBV5-8, the J gene TRBJ1-1; a weak D match, TRBD1 (5 bases). The CDR3 is 15 residues long. Germline V gives CDR1 SGHTS, CDR2 YDEGEE. The V end was cut by 1 base, the J end by 3 bases, with 13 bases between. This chain's CDR3 is CASSLFWQGYTEAFF. DNA of the CDR3: TGTGCCAGCAGCTTGTTTTGGCAGGGCTACACTGAAGCTTTCTTT.

The gene calls are TRBV4-1 and TRBJ1-1, with TRBD1 as a possible D gene (6 bases). In germline, CDR1 is MGHRA, CDR2 YSYEKL. V was shortened by 3 bases and J by 0 bases, with 14 bases between the two germline ends. This CDR3 region has 16 residues. The CDR3 spells CASSQWDTQMNTEAFF. CDR3 in DNA: TGCGCCAGCAGCCAGTGGGACACGCAAATGAACACTGAAGCTTTCTTT.

The CDR3 spells CASRVDRAYNQPQHF. The CDR3 DNA reads TGTGCCAGCAGGGTTGACAGGGCTTACAATCAGCCCCAGCATTTT. The chain combines TRBV27 with TRBJ1-5, with 7 bases matching TRBD1. V was clipped by 6 bases and J by 3 bases; unmatched bases: 8. The CDR3 runs to 15 residues. The germline V gene has CDR1 MNHEY and CDR2 SMNVEV (reference sequence).

The V call is TRBV30, the J call TRBJ1-1, with TRBD1 matching over 9 bases. The CDR3 runs 14 residues. Germline assignment: CDR1 GTSNPN and CDR2 SVGIG (reference sequence). J lost 3 bases, V lost 2 bases, and 4 bases had no gene match. CDR3 in amino acids: CAWSTTGGDTEAFF. DNA for the CDR3: TGTGCCTGGAGTACGACAGGGGGGGACACTGAAGCTTTCTTT.